The rows below give T cell receptor beta chains drawn from one sample of a study of blood T cell repertoires in COVID-19. Sequencing used immunoSEQ multiplex PCR; TCRdb keeps in-frame clones, though not all of them. The repertoire holds fewer than 300,000 clones, with approximately 91% as singletons. Sequenced sample: peripheral blood. These TCRs come from a woman in her 30s with acute or convalescent COVID-19. Each CDR3 is given with its conserved first and last residue. The D gene is left open where the match is weak. Clone size is given for some rows only: seen once, a few or many times, or a class if the clone is expanded.

TRBV10-2	TRBJ1-4	NA	once	CASSREANEKLFF	TGCGCCAGCAGCCGGGAGGCTAATGAAAAACTGTTTTTT
TRBV30	TRBJ1-2	NA	once	CAWEDSYVYGYTF	TGTGCCTGGGAAGACAGTTATGTCTATGGCTACACCTTC
TRBV29-1	TRBJ1-1	TRBD1	NA	CSVQGAGGLWNTEAFF	TGCAGCGTACAGGGGGCGGGTGGCCTATGGAACACTGAAGCTTTCTTT
TRBV5-4	TRBJ2-1	NA	NA	CAGSSEGSSYNEQFF	TGTGCCGGCTCTTCGGAGGGGAGCTCCTACAATGAGCAGTTCTTC
TRBV3-1/TRBV3-2	TRBJ1-2	NA	NA	CASSRDSQVRRGYTF	TGTGCCAGCAGCCGTGACAGTCAGGTGCGGAGAGGCTACACCTTC
TRBV19	TRBJ2-2	TRBD1	NA	CASSVLGTGPGELFF	TGTGCCAGTAGTGTCCTGGGGACAGGGCCCGGGGAGCTGTTTTTT
TRBV4-3	TRBJ1-2	NA	NA	CASSQGPGVGYTF	TGCGCCAGCAGCCAAGGTCCAGGGGTTGGCTACACCTTC
TRBV27	TRBJ2-7	NA	few	CASRWTGTYEQYF	TGTGCCAGCAGGTGGACGGGAACCTACGAGCAGTACTTC
TRBV5-8	TRBJ1-5	NA	NA	CASSPRYRDSNQPQHF	TGTGCCAGCAGCCCGCGGTACAGGGATAGCAATCAGCCCCAGCATTTT
TRBV10-3	TRBJ1-4	TRBD1	NA	CAIRRDRVEKLFF	TGTGCCATCAGGAGGGACAGGGTTGAAAAACTGTTTTTT
TRBV19	TRBJ2-1	NA	NA	CASSIRTINLYNEQFF	TGTGCCAGTAGTATAAGAACTATCAATCTTTACAATGAGCAGTTCTTC
TRBV7-3	TRBJ2-2	NA	NA	CASSLKRTGELFF	TGTGCCAGCAGCTTAAAGCGTACCGGGGAGCTGTTTTTT
TRBV10-3	TRBJ2-1	NA	NA	CAIRETGIDEQFF	TGTGCCATTAGAGAGACAGGTATAGATGAGCAGTTCTTC
TRBV12-3/TRBV12-4	TRBJ1-6	NA	NA	CASSLGGRSPLHF	TGTGCCAGCAGTTTGGGGGGTAGGTCACCCCTCCACTTT
TRBV9	TRBJ1-6	TRBD1	NA	CASSPRTGDSPLHF	TGTGCCAGCAGCCCACGGACAGGGGATTCACCCCTCCACTTT
TRBV5-4	TRBJ1-1	TRBD1	NA	CASSLEQGVSTEAFF	TGTGCCAGCAGCTTGGAGCAGGGGGTGAGCACTGAAGCTTTCTTT
TRBV6-5	TRBJ1-4	NA	NA	CASSITAATNEKLFF	TGTGCCAGCAGTATTACAGCCGCAACTAATGAAAAACTGTTTTTT
TRBV18	TRBJ2-5	TRBD2	NA	CASPPLTGSGLGTQYF	TGTGCCAGCCCACCCTTGACGGGGAGCGGACTAGGGACCCAGTACTTC
TRBV24-1	TRBJ2-1	NA	NA	CATGSGRQSYNEQFF	TGTGCCACCGGGAGCGGCCGACAATCCTACAATGAGCAGTTCTTC
TRBV6-1	TRBJ1-2	NA	NA	CASSEAPGGIYYGYTF	TGTGCCAGCAGTGAAGCCCCGGGGGGCATCTACTATGGCTACACCTTC
TRBV11-2	TRBJ1-3	NA	once	CASSLVQGGNTIYF	TGTGCCAGCAGCTTAGTCCAGGGCGGAAACACCATATATTTT
TRBV5-1	TRBJ2-7	TRBD2	NA	CASSLGGLAGSYEQYF	TGCGCCAGCAGCTTGGGGGGACTAGCGGGTAGCTACGAGCAGTACTTC
TRBV9	TRBJ2-1	NA	NA	CASGVGQSSYNEQFF	TGTGCCAGCGGCGTAGGACAGAGCTCCTACAATGAGCAGTTCTTC
TRBV6-5	TRBJ2-7	TRBD2	NA	CATLTSPSSYEQYF	TGTGCCACCCTGACTAGCCCCAGCTCCTACGAGCAGTACTTC
TRBV9	TRBJ1-4	NA	NA	CASSLTPEFRDGEKLFF	TGTGCCAGCAGCCTCACCCCGGAGTTCCGAGATGGTGAAAAACTGTTTTTT
TRBV18	TRBJ1-4	TRBD1	NA	CASSLDRGPNEKLFF	TGTGCCAGCTCACTCGACAGGGGACCTAATGAAAAACTGTTTTTT
TRBV18	TRBJ2-1	TRBD2	NA	CASSPPAGGVRDEQFF	TGTGCCAGCTCACCACCGGCGGGAGGGGTTCGGGATGAGCAGTTCTTC
TRBV6-5	TRBJ1-5	NA	NA	CASSYGGEAQPQHF	TGTGCCAGCAGTTACGGCGGGGAGGCTCAGCCCCAGCATTTT
TRBV6-6	TRBJ2-7	NA	NA	CASSLDPTYEQYF	TGTGCCAGCAGCCTAGATCCTACCTACGAGCAGTACTTC
TRBV5-7	TRBJ2-7	NA	NA	CASSSSYEQYF	TGTGCCAGCAGCTCTTCCTACGAGCAGTACTTC
TRBV10-3	TRBJ2-7	TRBD2	few	CAISFSGISSYEQYF	TGTGCCATCAGTTTTAGCGGGATCTCGTCCTACGAGCAGTACTTC
TRBV12-2	TRBJ2-1	NA	few	CASRLKIRAGWDEQFF	TGTGCAAGTCGCTTAAAGATTCGGGCAGGGTGGGATGAGCAGTTCTTC